The rows below give T cell receptor beta chains drawn from one sample of a study of cytomegalovirus exposure and HLA in healthy donors. The table came from immunoSEQ multiplex PCR; TCRdb's copy has only in-frame clones and leaves some out. This sample carries 150,000 to 200,000 clones, more than 80% of them seen once, and the ten largest clones take over 2%. Sequencing was carried out using PBMCs. The receptors here all came from a woman aged 45-59 years in good health and CMV-seropositive. CDR3s include the opening cysteine and the closing phenylalanine or tryptophan. D genes are given only for firm matches. Clone size is not always given. Where it is, it says once, few, many or a class for expanded clones.

v_call	clone_size	d_call	j_call	cdr3_aa	cdr3_nt
TRBV5-6	-	-	TRBJ1-2	CASSLGLQAGAYYGYTF	TGTGCCAGCAGCTTGGGACTCCAAGCAGGGGCTTACTATGGCTACACCTTC
TRBV28	-	-	TRBJ1-5	CASSSRLGGDSNQPQHF	TGTGCCAGCAGTTCCCGCCTGGGGGGAGATAGCAATCAGCCCCAGCATTTT
TRBV5-1	-	-	TRBJ2-3	CASSLEEAASTDTQYF	TGCGCCAGCAGCTTGGAGGAGGCCGCAAGCACAGATACGCAGTATTTT
TRBV5-5	-	-	TRBJ2-6	CASSLGPVTSSGANVLTF	TGTGCCAGCAGCTTGGGGCCAGTTACTAGCTCTGGGGCCAACGTCCTGACTTTC
TRBV6-6	once	-	TRBJ1-1	CASSYSRDTEAFF	TGTGCCAGCAGTTACTCTCGGGACACTGAAGCTTTCTTT
TRBV9	-	TRBD2	TRBJ2-3	CASTRGGANTDTQYF	TGTGCCAGCACGCGCGGGGGGGCTAATACAGATACGCAGTATTTT
TRBV15	-	TRBD1	TRBJ1-2	CATSLGQGGYTF	TGTGCCACCAGCCTGGGACAGGGAGGCTACACCTTC
TRBV7-8	-	TRBD2	TRBJ2-3	CASSSFSGGGDTQYF	TGTGCCAGCAGCTCCTTTAGCGGGGGGGGAGATACGCAGTATTTT
TRBV6-6	-	TRBD1	TRBJ1-2	CASSSTGEHGYTF	TGTGCCAGCAGTTCCACAGGGGAGCATGGCTACACCTTC
TRBV19	-	TRBD2	TRBJ2-1	CASRLSGGRGEQFF	TGTGCCAGTAGATTGAGCGGGGGTAGGGGTGAGCAGTTCTTC
TRBV4-1	-	TRBD1	TRBJ1-2	CASSQPGQGYGYTF	TGCGCCAGCAGCCAGCCGGGACAGGGGTATGGCTACACCTTC
TRBV19	-	-	TRBJ2-5	CASSPPGGRGETQYF	TGTGCCAGTAGTCCCCCCGGCGGGCGAGGAGAGACCCAGTACTTC
TRBV11-2	-	-	TRBJ2-7	CASSLYEQYF	TGTGCCAGCAGTCTTTACGAGCAGTACTTC
TRBV6-5	-	-	TRBJ2-7	CASKPPSPYEQYF	TGTGCCAGCAAGCCCCCTAGCCCCTACGAGCAGTACTTC
TRBV7-9	-	TRBD1	TRBJ1-5	CASSRDRGDQPQHF	TGTGCCAGCAGCCGGGACAGGGGGGATCAGCCCCAGCATTTT
TRBV9	-	-	TRBJ1-2	CASSVGGEYGYTF	TGTGCCAGCAGCGTAGGGGGCGAATATGGCTACACCTTC
TRBV7-2	-	TRBD2	TRBJ2-1	CASSLVLAGGDIEQFF	TGTGCCAGCAGCTTAGTATTAGCGGGGGGGGATATTGAGCAGTTCTTC
TRBV6-1	-	TRBD1	TRBJ2-7	CASIGQGPYEQYF	TGTGCCAGCATCGGACAGGGCCCCTACGAGCAGTACTTC
TRBV4-2	-	-	TRBJ2-2	CASSQVGGGTGELFF	TGTGCCAGCAGCCAAGTGGGGGGAGGCACCGGGGAGCTGTTTTTT
TRBV7-9	-	TRBD1	TRBJ1-6	CASSPPGQGNSPLHF	TGTGCCAGCAGCCCCCCGGGACAGGGTAATTCACCCCTCCACTTT
TRBV5-1	-	-	TRBJ2-5	CASSLAKAGGETQYF	TGCGCCAGCAGCTTGGCCAAGGCAGGAGGAGAGACCCAGTACTTC
TRBV7-2	-	-	TRBJ2-3	CASSTPGTSTDTQYF	TGTGCCAGCAGCACCCCCGGGACTAGCACAGATACGCAGTATTTT
TRBV7-7	-	TRBD1	TRBJ2-7	CASSQTRDRGTYEQYF	TGTGCTAGCAGCCAAACTAGGGACAGGGGGACCTACGAGCAGTACTTC
TRBV18	-	TRBD1	TRBJ1-2	CASSRDRELSGYTF	TGTGCCAGCTCGCGGGACAGGGAGTTATCGGGCTACACCTTC
TRBV14	-	TRBD1	TRBJ1-1	CASSQDRVSEAFF	TGTGCCAGCAGCCAGGACAGGGTGTCTGAGGCTTTCTTT
TRBV5-1	-	-	TRBJ1-1	CASSLVVTGNTEAFF	TGCGCCAGCAGCTTGGTGGTGACAGGGAACACTGAAGCTTTCTTT
TRBV19	once	-	TRBJ2-3	CASRGASLGTDTQYF	TGTGCCAGTAGGGGGGCTTCCCTGGGCACAGATACGCAGTATTTT
TRBV5-1	once	TRBD2	TRBJ2-3	CASRRTSGIMRTTQYF	TGCGCCAGCAGGCGGACTAGCGGGATAATGCGTACTACGCAGTATTTT